The subject of this entry is one T cell receptor beta chain. The antigen is not known. The data are from a study of T-cell memory formation after mild COVID-19. On the study more broadly: For the most part, TCR clusters were specific to one donor. General study results and limits: Mainly CM and EM harbored the contracting CD4+ clones; mainly EMRA harbored the CD8+ ones.

This CDR3 spans 18 amino acids. 5'RACE primed at constant segments yielded TCR alpha and TCR beta cDNA libraries bearing sample barcodes and UMIs. TCRdb reanalysed the 5' RACE reads using MiXCR and keeps one entry per CDR3 protein. This table has more than 110,000 distinct CDR3 sequences, almost 25% appearing once. The chain combines TRBV12-1 with TRBJ2-6; the D call TRBD2 from the table was never checked on the DNA. TRBV12-1 is assigned pseudogene status. The sequence came from an adult woman who had mild COVID-19 (a few samples of this study predate the infection). Cell type and time point are not known. The sequenced sample consisted of PBMCs or a T cell subset sorted from them (not recorded which). The CDR3, as DNA: TGTGCCAGCAGCTCAAGGACTAGCGGGGAGTCTGGGGCCAACGTCCTGACTTTC. It yields the protein CASSSRTSGESGANVLTF.